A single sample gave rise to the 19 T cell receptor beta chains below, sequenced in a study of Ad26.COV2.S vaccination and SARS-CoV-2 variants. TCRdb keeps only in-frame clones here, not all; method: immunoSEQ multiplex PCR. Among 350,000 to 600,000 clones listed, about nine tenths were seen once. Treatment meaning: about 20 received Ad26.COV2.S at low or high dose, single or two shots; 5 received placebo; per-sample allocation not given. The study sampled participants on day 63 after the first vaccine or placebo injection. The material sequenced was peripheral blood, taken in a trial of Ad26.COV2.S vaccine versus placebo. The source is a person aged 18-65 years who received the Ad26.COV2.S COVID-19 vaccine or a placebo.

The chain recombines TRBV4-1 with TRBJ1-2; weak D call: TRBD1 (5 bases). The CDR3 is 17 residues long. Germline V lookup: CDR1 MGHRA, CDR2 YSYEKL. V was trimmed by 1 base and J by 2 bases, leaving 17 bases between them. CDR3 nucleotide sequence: TGCGCCAGCAGCCAAGCGGTAGTTCAGGGAGCAAACTATGGCTACACCTTC. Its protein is CASSQAVVQGANYGYTF.

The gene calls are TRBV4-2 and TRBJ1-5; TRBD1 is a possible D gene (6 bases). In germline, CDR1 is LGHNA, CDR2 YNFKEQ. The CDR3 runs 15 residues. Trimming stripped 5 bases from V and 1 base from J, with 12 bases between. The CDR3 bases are TGTGCCAGCAGCTTTAAGGACAGAAGCAATCAGCCCCAGCATTTT. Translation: CASSFKDRSNQPQHF.

The CDR3 protein is CASSISRTVNTEAFF. For the CDR3, the DNA is TGTGCCAGTAGTATATCACGGACTGTGAACACTGAAGCTTTCTTT. The V gene is TRBV19, the J gene TRBJ1-1; no clear D gene. The V end lost 2 bases, the J end lost 0 bases, and 10 bases lay between the germline ends. The CDR3 has 15 amino acids. Germline V gene lookup returns CDR1 LNHDA and CDR2 SQIVND (reference sequence).

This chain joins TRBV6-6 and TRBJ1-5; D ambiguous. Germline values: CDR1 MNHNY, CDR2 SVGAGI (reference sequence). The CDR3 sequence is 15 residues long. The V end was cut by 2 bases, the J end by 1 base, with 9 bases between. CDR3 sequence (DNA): TGTGCCAGCAGTTACGGCCGGCAGAGCAATCAGCCCCAGCATTTT. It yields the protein CASSYGRQSNQPQHF.

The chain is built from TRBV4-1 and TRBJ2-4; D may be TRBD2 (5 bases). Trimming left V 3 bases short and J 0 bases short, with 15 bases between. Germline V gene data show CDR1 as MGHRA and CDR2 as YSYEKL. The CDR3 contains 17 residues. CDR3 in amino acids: CASSQATRELAKNIQYF. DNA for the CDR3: TGCGCCAGCAGCCAGGCGACTCGGGAATTAGCCAAAAACATTCAGTACTTC.

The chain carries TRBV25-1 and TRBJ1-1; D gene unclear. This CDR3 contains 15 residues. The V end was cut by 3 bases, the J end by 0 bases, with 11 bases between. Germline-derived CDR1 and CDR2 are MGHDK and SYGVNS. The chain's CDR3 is CASSDPGRLNTEAFF. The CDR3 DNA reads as TGTGCCAGCAGTGACCCGGGCCGATTGAACACTGAAGCTTTCTTT. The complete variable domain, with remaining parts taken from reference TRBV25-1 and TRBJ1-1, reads EADIYQTPRYLVIGTGKKITLECSQTMGHDKMYWYQQDPGMELHLIHYSYGVNSTEKGDLSSESTVSRIRTEHFPLTLESARPSHTSQYLCASSDPGRLNTEAFFGQGTRLTVV.

This chain's CDR3 is CATSDTSRRASYNEQFF. CDR3 coding DNA: TGTGCCACCAGTGATACCTCGCGGAGGGCCTCCTACAATGAGCAGTTCTTC. V usage is TRBV24-1 and J usage is TRBJ2-1; D might be TRBD2 (6 bases). Trimming took 3 bases from V and 0 from J, leaving 14 bases between them. The CDR3 has 17 residues. Germline loops: CDR1 KGHDR, CDR2 SFDVKD.

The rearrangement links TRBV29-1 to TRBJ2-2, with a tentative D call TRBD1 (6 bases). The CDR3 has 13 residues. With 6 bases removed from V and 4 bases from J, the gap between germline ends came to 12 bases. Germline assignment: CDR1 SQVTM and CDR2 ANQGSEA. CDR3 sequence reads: CSVTGTPTGELFF. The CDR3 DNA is TGCAGCGTCACCGGGACACCCACCGGGGAGCTGTTTTTT.

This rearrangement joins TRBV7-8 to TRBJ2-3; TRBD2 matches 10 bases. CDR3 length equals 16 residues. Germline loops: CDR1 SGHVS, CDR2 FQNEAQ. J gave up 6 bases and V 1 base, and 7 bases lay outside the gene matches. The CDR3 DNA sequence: TGTGCCAGCAGCTTAGGGCCTAGCGGGGGTTATGATACGCAGTATTTT. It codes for CASSLGPSGGYDTQYF.

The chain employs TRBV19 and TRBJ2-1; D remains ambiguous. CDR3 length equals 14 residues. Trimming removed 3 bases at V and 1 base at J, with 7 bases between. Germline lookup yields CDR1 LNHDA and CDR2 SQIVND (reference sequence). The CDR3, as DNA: TGTGCCAGTAGTATGGGATCATCCTACAATGAGCAGTTCTTC. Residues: CASSMGSSYNEQFF.

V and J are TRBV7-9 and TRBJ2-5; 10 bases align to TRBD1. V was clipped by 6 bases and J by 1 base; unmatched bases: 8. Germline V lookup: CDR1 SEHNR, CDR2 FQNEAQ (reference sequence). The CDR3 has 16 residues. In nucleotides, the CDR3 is TGTGCCAGCAGTGACAGGGGGCCCGAAATCCAAGAGACCCAGTACTTC. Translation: CASSDRGPEIQETQYF.

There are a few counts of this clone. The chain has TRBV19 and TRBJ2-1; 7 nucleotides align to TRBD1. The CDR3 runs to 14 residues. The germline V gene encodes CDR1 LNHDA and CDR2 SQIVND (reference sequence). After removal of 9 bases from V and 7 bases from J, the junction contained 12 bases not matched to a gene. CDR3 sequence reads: CASSDRVRRNEQFF. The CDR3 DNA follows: TGTGCCAGCAGCGACAGGGTAAGAAGAAATGAGCAGTTCTTC.

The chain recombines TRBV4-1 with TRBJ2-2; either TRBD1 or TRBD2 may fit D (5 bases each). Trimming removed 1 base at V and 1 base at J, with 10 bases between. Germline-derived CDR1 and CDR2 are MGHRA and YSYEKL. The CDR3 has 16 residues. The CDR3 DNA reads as TGCGCCAGCAGCCAAGTTCCAGGGAGGAACACCGGGGAGCTGTTTTTT. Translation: CASSQVPGRNTGELFF.

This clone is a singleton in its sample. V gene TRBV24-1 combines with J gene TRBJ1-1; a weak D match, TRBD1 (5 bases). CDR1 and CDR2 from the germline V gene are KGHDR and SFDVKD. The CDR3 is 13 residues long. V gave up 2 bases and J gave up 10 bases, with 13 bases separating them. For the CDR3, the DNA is TGTGCCACCAGTGATTGGGGGAGGGAAGGAGCTTTCTTT. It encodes CATSDWGREGAFF.

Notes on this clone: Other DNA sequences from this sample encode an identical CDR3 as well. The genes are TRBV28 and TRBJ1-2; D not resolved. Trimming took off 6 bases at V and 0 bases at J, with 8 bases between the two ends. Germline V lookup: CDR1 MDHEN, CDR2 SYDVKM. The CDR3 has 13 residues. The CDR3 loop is CASRPNANYGYTF. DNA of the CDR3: TGTGCCAGCAGACCGAATGCTAACTATGGCTACACCTTC.

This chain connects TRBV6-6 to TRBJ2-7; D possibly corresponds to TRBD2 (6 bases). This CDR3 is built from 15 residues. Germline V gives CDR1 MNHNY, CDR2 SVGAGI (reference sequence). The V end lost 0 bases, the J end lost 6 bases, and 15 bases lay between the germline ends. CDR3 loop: CASSYSNSAAGEQYF. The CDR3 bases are TGTGCCAGCAGTTACTCGAATTCGGCAGCGGGCGAGCAGTACTTC.

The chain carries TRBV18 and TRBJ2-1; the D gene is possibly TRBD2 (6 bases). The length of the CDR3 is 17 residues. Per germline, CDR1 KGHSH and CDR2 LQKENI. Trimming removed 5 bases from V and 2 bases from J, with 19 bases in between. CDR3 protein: CASSARTGLLTYNEQFF. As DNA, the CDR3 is TGTGCCAGCTCAGCTCGAACGGGACTTCTAACCTACAATGAGCAGTTCTTC.

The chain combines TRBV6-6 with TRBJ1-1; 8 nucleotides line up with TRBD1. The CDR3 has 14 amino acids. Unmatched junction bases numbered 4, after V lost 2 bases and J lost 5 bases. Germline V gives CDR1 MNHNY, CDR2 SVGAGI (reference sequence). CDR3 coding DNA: TGTGCCAGCAGTTACGGGACAGGCTTAACTGAAGCTTTCTTT. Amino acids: CASSYGTGLTEAFF.

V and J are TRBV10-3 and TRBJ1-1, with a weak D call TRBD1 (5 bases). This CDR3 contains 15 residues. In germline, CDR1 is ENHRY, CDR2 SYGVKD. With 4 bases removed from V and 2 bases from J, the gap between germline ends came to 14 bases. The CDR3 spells CAISVGRGVNTEAFF. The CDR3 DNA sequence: TGTGCCATCAGTGTTGGGCGAGGGGTTAACACTGAAGCTTTCTTT.